The 17 T cell receptor beta chains given below trace back to one sample, sequenced in a study of human T cells and chemical hapten exposure. MiXCR, run by TCRdb on the RACE reads, gives a single entry per CDR3 protein. The data contain some 36,000 distinct CDR3 sequences, 10% to 13% of them seen just once; the ten biggest clones take up 25% to 35%. The time point denotes: pre-sensitization, week 0. Treatment reported: therapeutic diphenylcyclopropenone sensitization with weekly scalp DPC. Total RNA was isolated from whole blood that had not been fractionated. The sample consisted of whole blood, taken in connection with sensitization to the hapten diphenylcyclopropenone (DPC). All receptors derive from a man aged 50-60 years with alopecia areata. Some clones in this sample may be carry-over from other donors' samples.

The chain is built from TRBV5-1 and TRBJ1-2; possibly TRBD1 for D (5 bases). From germline, CDR1 is SGHRS and CDR2 YFSETQ. The ends were cut back, 4 bases at V and 4 bases at J, with 17 bases in the middle. The CDR3 loop spans 15 amino acids. The CDR3 DNA reads as TGCGCCAGCAGCGCTTCGTCAGGGACCACCTATGGCTACACCTTC. Translated: CASSASSGTTYGYTF.

Notes on this clonotype: A single base separates this from a much larger clone, so it may be a read error. The chain carries TRBV7-2 and TRBJ2-3; D perhaps matches TRBD1 (5 bases). Judging by the DNA end, TRBJ1-5 fits better; the J call may be wrong. Germline lookup yields CDR1 SGHTA and CDR2 FQGNSA. The CDR3 sequence is 14 residues long. CDR3 sequence (DNA): TGTGCCAGCAGCTTAAGGGACCCCACAGATACGCAGCATTTT. It translates to CASSLRDPTDTQHF.

This clonotype was counted ten times or more. The chain has TRBV4-2 and TRBJ2-1; D not resolved. Between the trimmed V and J ends, which lost 4 bases and 1 base, there was a span of 11 bases. The CDR3 has 15 amino acids. The V gene's germline CDR1 is LGHNA and CDR2 YNFKEQ. The CDR3 region is CASSLDSVSYNEQFF. In nucleotides, the CDR3 is TGTGCCAGCAGCCTCGACTCTGTTTCCTACAATGAGCAGTTCTTC.

Remarks on this clonotype: The germline gene is not matched at one end of the junction; a read error may be the cause. This rearrangement joins TRBV5-6 to TRBJ2-1, with D tentatively TRBD2 (5 bases). CDR3 length: 15 residues. In germline, CDR1 is SGHDT, CDR2 YYEEEE. CDR3 sequence (DNA): TGTGTCAGCAGCCTGGATGCGGGCGCCTACAATGAGCAGTTCTTC. Residues: CVSSLDAGAYNEQFF.

The J gene is TRBJ2-3, the V gene TRBV24-1, with 7 bases that match TRBD2. Per germline, CDR1 KGHDR and CDR2 SFDVKD. Trimming cost V 1 base and J 10 bases; bases outside gene matches: 1. The CDR3 spans 12 residues. The CDR3 region is CATSDFAGAQYF. The CDR3 region has the DNA TGTGCCACCAGTGATTTTGCGGGAGCGCAGTATTTT.

This clonotype was detected a few times. The J gene is TRBJ2-1, the V gene TRBV27; TRBD2 aligns across 8 bases. Trimming at V came to 4 bases and at J to 7 bases, leaving 6 bases not matched to a gene. Germline V lookup: CDR1 MNHEY, CDR2 SMNVEV (reference sequence). This CDR3 has 14 amino acids. The CDR3 loop is CASSSGTSKNEQFF. The DNA of the CDR3 is TGTGCCAGCAGTTCAGGGACTAGTAAGAATGAGCAGTTCTTC.

In this sample, this clonotype turned up many times. V is TRBV27 and J is TRBJ2-6; D gene ambiguous. Germline V CDR1 and CDR2: MNHEY, SMNVEV (reference sequence). V was cut by 6 bases and J by 2 bases, with 5 bases left in between. This CDR3 region has 13 residues. The DNA of the CDR3 is TGTGCCAGCAGCTTAACTGGGGCCAACGTCCTGACTTTC. This sequence encodes CASSLTGANVLTF.

This clonotype was seen at least ten times. The J gene is TRBJ2-5, the V gene TRBV30; D possibly corresponds to TRBD2 (7 bases). The CDR3 extends over 14 amino acids. CDR1 and CDR2 (germline): GTSNPN, SVGIG (reference sequence). V was trimmed by 5 bases and J by 5 bases, leaving 18 bases between them. The CDR3 is CAWETGGGGETQYF. Written as DNA, the CDR3 is TGTGCCTGGGAGACTGGAGGGGGAGGGGAGACCCAGTACTTC.

This clonotype has just a few counts. This rearrangement joins TRBV12-5 to TRBJ2-5, with D tentatively TRBD1 (5 bases). V lost 0 bases, J lost 5 bases, and 13 bases lay in between. Germline V gene data show CDR1 as LGHNT and CDR2 as FRNRAP. The length of the CDR3 is 15 residues. CDR3 residues: CASGLVIGAAETQYF. CDR3 nucleotides: TGTGCTAGTGGTTTGGTTATAGGGGCGGCGGAGACCCAGTACTTC.

There are a few counts of this clonotype. V usage is TRBV11-2 and J usage is TRBJ2-3; D remains unclear. Trimming removed 1 base at V and 3 bases at J, with 5 bases between. CDR1 is SGHAT, CDR2 FQNNGV, per germline. The CDR3 sequence is 13 residues long. CDR3 sequence: CASSLAVTDTQYF. DNA of the CDR3: TGTGCCAGCAGCTTAGCGGTGACAGATACGCAGTATTTT.

The chain combines TRBV29-1 with TRBJ2-1, with a weak D call TRBD2 (6 bases). Trimming stripped 2 bases from V and 4 bases from J, with 9 bases between. The CDR3 covers 13 residues. Per the germline V gene, CDR1 is SQVTM and CDR2 is ANQGSEA. In DNA, the CDR3 is TGCAGCGTTGAACGGGAGCATTACAATGAGCAGTTCTTC. Encoded protein: CSVEREHYNEQFF.

This clonotype appeared many times. V and J are TRBV4-1 and TRBJ2-1; no definite D call. The CDR3 is 14 residues long. Germline-derived CDR1 and CDR2 are MGHRA and YSYEKL. The V and J ends lost 1 base and 9 bases respectively, with 13 bases between them. The DNA for the CDR3 is TGCGCCAGCAGCCAAGTGAATAGATATGTTGAGCAGTTCTTC. This codes for CASSQVNRYVEQFF.

In its sample, this clonotype was seen a few times. V gene TRBV18 combines with J gene TRBJ2-3; D gene ambiguous. V was clipped by 3 bases and J by 2 bases, with 6 bases between them. The CDR3 totals 13 residues. From germline, CDR1 is KGHSH and CDR2 LQKENI. As DNA, the CDR3 is TGTGCCAGCTCACCGTATATCACAGATACGCAGTATTTT. The encoded protein is CASSPYITDTQYF.

The chain couples TRBV30 to TRBJ2-5, with D possibly being TRBD1 (5 bases). The CDR3 spans 13 residues. The ends were cut back, 2 bases at V and 6 bases at J, with 13 bases in the middle. Germline V gene sequence: CDR1 GTSNPN, CDR2 SVGIG (reference sequence). The CDR3 DNA follows: TGTGCCTGGAGTACTCTTCAGGGCCAGACCCAGTACTTC. Its protein is CAWSTLQGQTQYF.

This clonotype was seen a handful of times. The chain links TRBV29-1 to TRBJ2-5; possible D gene TRBD2, 5 bases. Trimming removed 4 bases at V and 2 bases at J, with 11 bases between. The V gene's germline CDR1 is SQVTM and CDR2 ANQGSEA. This CDR3 is built from 13 residues. Here the CDR3 DNA reads TGCAGCGTTGTAAGGGAGCCACAAGAGACCCAGTACTTC. Encoded protein: CSVVREPQETQYF.

This clonotype occurred many times. This chain uses TRBV7-2 with TRBJ2-1; no clear D gene. The CDR3 runs to 13 residues. In germline, CDR1 is SGHTA, CDR2 FQGNSA. Trimming left V 0 bases short and J 7 bases short, with 7 bases between. Written as DNA, the CDR3 is TGTGCCAGCAGCTTAGCCCGAGAGAATGAGCAGTTCTTC. It yields the protein CASSLARENEQFF. Full variable domain (remainder filled in from reference TRBV7-2 and TRBJ2-1): GAGVSQSPSNKVTEKGKDVELRCDPISGHTALYWYRQSLGQGLEFLIYFQGNSAPDKSGLPSDRFSAERTGGSVSTLTIQRTQQEDSAVYLCASSLARENEQFFGPGTRLTVL.

V gene TRBV29-1 combines with J gene TRBJ1-1; tentatively, D is TRBD1 (5 bases). V lost 2 bases to trimming and J lost 4 bases, with 14 bases between them. This CDR3 contains 14 residues. CDR1 and CDR2 (germline): SQVTM, ANQGSEA. CDR3 sequence reads: CSVEWRAGGTEAFF. In DNA, the CDR3 is TGCAGCGTTGAATGGCGGGCCGGGGGCACTGAAGCTTTCTTT. The variable domain in full, completed from reference TRBV29-1 and TRBJ1-1, reads SAVISQKPSRDICQRGTSLTIQCQVDSQVTMMFWYRQQPGQSLTLIATANQGSEATYESGFVIDKFPISRPNLTFSTLTVSNMSPEDSSIYLCSVEWRAGGTEAFFGQGTRLTVV.